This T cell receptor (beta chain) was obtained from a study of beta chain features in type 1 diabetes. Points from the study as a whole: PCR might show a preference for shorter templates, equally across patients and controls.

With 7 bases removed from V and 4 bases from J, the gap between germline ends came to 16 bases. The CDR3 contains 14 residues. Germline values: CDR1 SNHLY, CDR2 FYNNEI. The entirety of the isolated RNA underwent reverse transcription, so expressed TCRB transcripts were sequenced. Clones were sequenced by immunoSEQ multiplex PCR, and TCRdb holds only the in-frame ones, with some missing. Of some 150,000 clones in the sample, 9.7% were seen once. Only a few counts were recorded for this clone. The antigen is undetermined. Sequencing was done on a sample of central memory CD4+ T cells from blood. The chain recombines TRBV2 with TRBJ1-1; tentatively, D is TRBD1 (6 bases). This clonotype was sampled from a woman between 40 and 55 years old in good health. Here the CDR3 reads CASTPYRATTEAFF. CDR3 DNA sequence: TGTGCCAGCACCCCTTACAGGGCCACCACTGAAGCTTTCTTT.